This entry lists 15 T cell receptor beta chains sequenced from one sample in a study of early T cells in non-severe SARS-CoV-2 infection. MiXCR was run by TCRdb on the 5' RACE reads, yielding one entry per CDR3 protein. The table has more than 95,000 distinct CDR3 sequences, approximately 16% seen once; the top ten hold over 0.95%. The sample taken for sequencing was whole blood. These receptors were collected from an adult who was a healthcare worker with PCR-confirmed SARS-CoV-2 infection or an uninfected control (not recorded which).

V usage is TRBV7-9 and J usage is TRBJ2-5; TRBD2 matches 7 bases. V lost 5 bases and J lost 5; bases outside the gene matches: 8. Germline CDR1 and CDR2: SEHNR and FQNEAQ (reference sequence). The CDR3 has 14 amino acids. The CDR3 sequence is CASSQYRGVETQYF. DNA of the CDR3: TGTGCCAGCAGCCAATACCGGGGGGTCGAGACCCAGTACTTC. The full variable domain, in which reference TRBV7-9 and TRBJ2-5 provide the parts outside the CDR3, is DTGVSQNPRHKITKRGQNVTFRCDPISEHNRLYWYRQTLGQGPEFLTYFQNEAQLEKSRLLSDRFSAERPKGSFSTLEIQRTEQGDSAMYLCASSQYRGVETQYFGPGTRLLVL.

CDR3 in amino acids: CASSGTGTGYAWGTGELFF. The CDR3 DNA sequence: TGTGCCAGCAGCGGGACCGGGACAGGGTATGCCTGGGGCACCGGGGAGCTGTTTTTT. The J gene is TRBJ2-2, the V gene TRBV9; 9 bases map to TRBD1. With V trimmed by 3 bases and J by 4 bases, 16 bases remained unmatched. From germline, CDR1 is SGDLS and CDR2 YYNGEE. The CDR3 is made up of 19 amino acids.

This clonotype has ten or more counts. The chain couples TRBV20-1 to TRBJ2-1; weak D call: TRBD2 (6 bases). Germline loops: CDR1 DFQATT, CDR2 SNEGSKA (reference sequence). This CDR3 comprises 15 residues. With 0 bases removed from V and 5 bases from J, the gap between germline ends came to 14 bases. Written as DNA, the CDR3 is TGCAGTGCTAGAGATGAGGCGGGGATGGACAATGAGCAGTTCTTC. Its translation: CSARDEAGMDNEQFF.

The V and J genes are TRBV5-1 and TRBJ1-1, with D possibly matching TRBD1 (5 bases). Germline loops: CDR1 SGHRS, CDR2 YFSETQ. The CDR3 sequence is 13 residues long. Trimming cost V 4 bases and J 1 base, with 8 bases left between them. The CDR3 region has the DNA TGCGCCAGCAGCGATACAGGGAACACTGAAGCTTTCTTT. Translated, it gives CASSDTGNTEAFF. Supplemented by reference TRBV5-1 and TRBJ1-1, the full variable domain reads KAGVTQTPRYLIKTRGQQVTLSCSPISGHRSVSWYQQTPGQGLQFLFEYFSETQRNKGNFPGRFSGRQFSNSRSEMNVSTLELGDSALYLCASSDTGNTEAFFGQGTRLTVV.

The chain joins TRBV12-3 or TRBV12-4 to TRBJ2-1, with a weak D call TRBD2 (6 bases). CDR3 length equals 18 residues. Between the trimmed V and J ends, which lost 2 bases and 0 bases, there was a span of 17 bases. CDR3 DNA sequence: TGTGCCAGCAGTTTATCTGGGGGGAGGACGGCCTCCTACAATGAGCAGTTCTTC. This translates into CASSLSGGRTASYNEQFF.

This clonotype was seen more than once but under ten times. J is TRBJ2-2 and V is TRBV18; tentatively, D is TRBD2 (5 bases). The length of the CDR3 is 17 residues. Trimming removed 2 bases at V and 3 bases at J, with 16 bases between. The V gene's germline CDR1 is KGHSH and CDR2 LQKENI. The CDR3 region has the DNA TGTGCCAGCTCACCATGGGCTTCGGGGAGTGACACCGGGGAGCTGTTTTTT. Protein sequence: CASSPWASGSDTGELFF.

The rearrangement joins TRBV28 to TRBJ2-3, with 7 bases aligning to TRBD1. V shed 4 bases, J shed 3 bases, and the junction held 7 bases outside the gene matches. CDR3 length: 15 residues. From germline, CDR1 is MDHEN and CDR2 SYDVKM. The CDR3 DNA reads as TGTGCCAGCAGTTCCGGGACAGAGGGAACAGATACGCAGTATTTT. Residues: CASSSGTEGTDTQYF.

This clonotype turned up a few times. The chain links TRBV7-9 to TRBJ2-1; D is undetermined. Germline loops: CDR1 SEHNR, CDR2 FQNEAQ (reference sequence). V dropped 0 bases and J dropped 0 bases, with 6 bases sitting between them. The CDR3 runs 15 residues. The CDR3 bases are TGTGCCAGCAGCTTAGCGGGGTACTCCTACAATGAGCAGTTCTTC. Protein sequence: CASSLAGYSYNEQFF.

The V gene is TRBV20-1, the J gene TRBJ2-2; a weak D match, TRBD2 (7 bases). Germline CDR1 and CDR2: DFQATT and SNEGSKA (reference sequence). This CDR3 spans 13 amino acids. The ends were cut back, 7 bases at V and 5 bases at J, with 14 bases in the middle. The CDR3 sequence: CSVGGQRTGELFF. CDR3 coding DNA: TGCAGTGTCGGGGGGCAAAGAACCGGGGAGCTGTTTTTT.

This clonotype has more than one count but fewer than ten. The DNA of the CDR3 is TGTGCCAGCATCCCCCGGGAGGGACAGGGGGCTCGAAATGAGCAGTTCTTC. This gives the protein CASIPREGQGARNEQFF. The chain uses TRBV12-3 or TRBV12-4 and TRBJ2-1; 12 bases agree with TRBD1. This CDR3 is 17 amino acids long. Losses at the gene ends were 7 bases for V and 7 bases for J; bases not matched to a gene: 14.

This clonotype was detected only a few times. CDR3 DNA sequence: TGTGCCAGCAGTGAATATGGGGGATCGAACACCGGGGAGCTGTTTTTT. It is translated as CASSEYGGSNTGELFF. The rearrangement joins TRBV25-1 to TRBJ2-2; D tentatively fits TRBD1 or TRBD2 (5 bases each). V shed 0 bases and J shed 0 bases, with 8 bases lying between them. CDR3 length: 16 residues. Looked up from germline, CDR1 is MGHDK and CDR2 is SYGVNS.

This clonotype occurred a few times. The chain has TRBV6-5 and TRBJ2-7; D might be TRBD1 (5 bases). Per germline, CDR1 MNHEY and CDR2 SVGAGI. CDR3 length: 14 amino acids. Trimming stripped 2 bases from V and 5 bases from J, with 13 bases between. The CDR3 is CASSYGRVRDEQYF. CDR3 sequence (DNA): TGTGCCAGCAGTTACGGCAGGGTTAGGGACGAGCAGTACTTC.

This rearrangement joins TRBV15 to TRBJ2-7, with TRBD1 identical over 7 bases. The CDR3 is 15 residues long. Looked up from germline, CDR1 is LNHNV and CDR2 is YYDKDF (reference sequence). V was pared by 0 bases and J by 4 bases, with 6 bases of the junction left unmatched. CDR3: CATSRDLGRGYEQYF. In DNA form, the CDR3 reads TGTGCCACCAGCAGAGATTTGGGCAGGGGGTACGAGCAGTACTTC.

This rearrangement joins TRBV11-2 to TRBJ2-1; no clear D gene. This CDR3 region has 14 residues. Trimming left V 5 bases short and J 4 bases short, with 12 bases between. CDR1 and CDR2 (germline): SGHAT, FQNNGV. As DNA, the CDR3 is TGTGCCAGCAGCGCGGTCCAGAAATACAATGAGCAGTTCTTC. Translated: CASSAVQKYNEQFF.

This rearrangement joins TRBV14 to TRBJ2-7, with TRBD1 as a possible D gene (6 bases). Germline V lookup: CDR1 SGHDN, CDR2 FVKESK. The germline V and J ends were trimmed by 0 bases and 6 bases, with 12 bases remaining between them. This CDR3 has 14 residues. CDR3: CASSQDRTRGEQYF. The DNA for the CDR3 is TGTGCCAGCAGCCAAGATCGAACCAGGGGCGAGCAGTACTTC.